This T cell receptor (beta chain) was observed in a study of blood T cell repertoires in COVID-19. Across the study: Sources were T cells, B-cell-depleted T cells, or PBMCs; the material itself was cDNA or gDNA.

Methods used by the authors: The assay estimated nucleated cells by amplifying reference gene primers. Libraries were prepared by immunoSEQ multiplex PCR; TCRdb keeps only in-frame clonotypes and omits some of them. The DNA was the basis for D and trimming; V, J and clone size are from that table. Among just under 80,000 clones listed, about 88% were seen once. V lost 5 bases to trimming and J lost 7 bases, with 15 bases between them. The CDR3 spans 15 residues. Looked up from germline, CDR1 is SGHTA and CDR2 is FQGNSA. Sequencing was carried out using peripheral blood. This rearrangement joins TRBV7-2 to TRBJ1-6; tentatively, D is TRBD1 (5 bases). This receptor was identified in a human donor in a cohort sampled during active COVID-19. CDR3 sequence reads: CASSTPGFQNSPLHF. The CDR3 bases are TGTGCCAGCAGCACCCCAGGGTTCCAGAATTCACCCCTCCACTTT.